This TCR beta chain was recorded in a study of T cell clonotyping in hematopoietic cell transplantation. V was clipped by 4 bases and J by 5 bases, with 9 bases between them. CDR3 length: 14 amino acids. Germline V gives CDR1 SEHNR, CDR2 FQNEAQ (reference sequence). Method: immunoSEQ multiplex PCR; TCRdb's copy keeps in-frame clones and lacks some. The data contain approximately 8,400 clones, approximately 88% of them seen just once; the ten biggest clones take up 4.2%. The V and J genes are TRBV7-9 and TRBJ1-6; D not certain. The sequenced sample was peripheral blood mononuclear cells, obtained at the time of graft-versus-host disease after allogeneic stem cell transplant. This receptor was obtained from a male patient aged 60 to 75 who had an allogeneic stem cell transplant from a related donor, so the T cells may come from the graft donor. Some clones in this sample may be carry-over from other donors' samples. The CDR3 DNA reads TGTGCCAGCAGCTGGATCAGCCATAATTCACCCCTCCACTTT. It specifies CASSWISHNSPLHF.